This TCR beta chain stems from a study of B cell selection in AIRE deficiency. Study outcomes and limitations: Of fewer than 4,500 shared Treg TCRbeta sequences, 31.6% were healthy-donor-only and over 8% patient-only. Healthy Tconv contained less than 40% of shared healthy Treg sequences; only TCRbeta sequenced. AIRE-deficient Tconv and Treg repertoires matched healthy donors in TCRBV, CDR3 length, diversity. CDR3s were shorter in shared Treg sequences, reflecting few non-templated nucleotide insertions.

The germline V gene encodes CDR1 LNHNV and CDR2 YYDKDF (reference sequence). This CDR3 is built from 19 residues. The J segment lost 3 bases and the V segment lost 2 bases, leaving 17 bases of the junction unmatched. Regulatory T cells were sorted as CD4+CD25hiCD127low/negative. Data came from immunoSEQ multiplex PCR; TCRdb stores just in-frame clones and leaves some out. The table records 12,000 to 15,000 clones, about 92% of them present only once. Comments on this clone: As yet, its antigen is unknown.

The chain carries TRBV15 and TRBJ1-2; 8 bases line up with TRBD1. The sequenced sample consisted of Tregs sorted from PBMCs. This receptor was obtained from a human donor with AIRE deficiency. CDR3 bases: TGTGCCACCAGCAGACCCCGCCCCCCGGGACAGGAACGTTACTATGGCTACACCTTC. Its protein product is CATSRPRPPGQERYYGYTF. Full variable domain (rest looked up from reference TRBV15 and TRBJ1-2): DAMVIQNPRYQVTQFGKPVTLSCSQTLNHNVMYWYQQKSSQAPKLLFHYYDKDFNNEADTPDNFQSRRPNTSFCFLDIRSPGLGDTAMYLCATSRPRPPGQERYYGYTFGSGTRLTVV.